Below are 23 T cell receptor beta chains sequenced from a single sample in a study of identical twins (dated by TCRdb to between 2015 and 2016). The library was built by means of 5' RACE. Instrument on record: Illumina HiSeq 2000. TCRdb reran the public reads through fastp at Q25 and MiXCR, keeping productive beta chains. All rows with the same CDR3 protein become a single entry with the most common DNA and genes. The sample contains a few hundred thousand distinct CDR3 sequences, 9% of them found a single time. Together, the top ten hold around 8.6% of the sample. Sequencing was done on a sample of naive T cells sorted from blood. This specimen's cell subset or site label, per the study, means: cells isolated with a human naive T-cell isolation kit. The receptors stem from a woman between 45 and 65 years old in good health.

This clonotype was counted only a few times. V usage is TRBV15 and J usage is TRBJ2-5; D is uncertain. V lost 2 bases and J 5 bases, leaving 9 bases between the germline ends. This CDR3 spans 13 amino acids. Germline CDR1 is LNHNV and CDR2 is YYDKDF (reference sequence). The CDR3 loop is CATSRPSKETQYF. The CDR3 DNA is TGTGCCACCAGCAGACCCAGTAAGGAGACCCAGTACTTC. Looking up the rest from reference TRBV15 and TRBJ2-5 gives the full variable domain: DAMVIQNPRYQVTQFGKPVTLSCSQTLNHNVMYWYQQKSSQAPKLLFHYYDKDFNNEADTPDNFQSRRPNTSFCFLDIRSPGLGDTAMYLCATSRPSKETQYFGPGTRLLVL.

The CDR3 protein is CASSLLPTSVNYNEQFF. The CDR3 nucleotides are TGTGCCAGCAGTTTACTCCCGACTAGCGTCAACTACAATGAGCAGTTCTTC. The J gene is TRBJ2-1, the V gene TRBV27, with 8 bases that match TRBD2. V lost 2 bases, J lost 3 bases, and 9 bases stayed unmatched. The CDR3 contains 17 residues. Germline V lookup: CDR1 MNHEY, CDR2 SMNVEV (reference sequence).

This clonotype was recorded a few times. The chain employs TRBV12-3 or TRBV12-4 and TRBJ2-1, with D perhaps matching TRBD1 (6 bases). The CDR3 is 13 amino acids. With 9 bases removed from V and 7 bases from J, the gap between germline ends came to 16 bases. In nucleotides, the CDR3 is TGTGCCAGTTTCAGGACAGTTAGAAATGAGCAGTTCTTC. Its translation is CASFRTVRNEQFF.

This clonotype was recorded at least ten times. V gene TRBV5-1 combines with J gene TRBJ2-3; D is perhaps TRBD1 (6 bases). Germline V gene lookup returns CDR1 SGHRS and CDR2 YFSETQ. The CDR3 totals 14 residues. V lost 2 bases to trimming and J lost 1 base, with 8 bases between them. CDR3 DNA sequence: TGCGCCAGCAGCTTCGAGGGGGGCACAGATACGCAGTATTTT. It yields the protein CASSFEGGTDTQYF. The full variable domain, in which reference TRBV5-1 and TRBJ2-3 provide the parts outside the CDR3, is KAGVTQTPRYLIKTRGQQVTLSCSPISGHRSVSWYQQTPGQGLQFLFEYFSETQRNKGNFPGRFSGRQFSNSRSEMNVSTLELGDSALYLCASSFEGGTDTQYFGPGTRLTVL.

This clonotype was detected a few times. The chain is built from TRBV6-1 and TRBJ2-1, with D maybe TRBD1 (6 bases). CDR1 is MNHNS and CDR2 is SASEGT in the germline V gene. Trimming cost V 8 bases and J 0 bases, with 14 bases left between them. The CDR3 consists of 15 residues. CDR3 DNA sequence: TGTGCCAGCGGAGCCGACAGGAGCTCCTACAATGAGCAGTTCTTC. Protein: CASGADRSSYNEQFF.

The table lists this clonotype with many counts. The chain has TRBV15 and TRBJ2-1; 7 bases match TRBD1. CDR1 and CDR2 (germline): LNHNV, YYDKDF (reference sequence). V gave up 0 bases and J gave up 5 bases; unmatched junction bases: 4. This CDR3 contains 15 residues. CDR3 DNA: TGTGCCACCAGCAGAGATCGGGACAGCAACAATGAGCAGTTCTTC. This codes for CATSRDRDSNNEQFF.

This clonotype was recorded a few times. CDR3: CSASGQQFF. The CDR3 region has the DNA TGCAGTGCTTCGGGCCAGCAGTTCTTC. The chain links TRBV20-1 to TRBJ2-1; D unclear. CDR3 size: 9 residues. Deletions cut 5 bases from V and 11 bases from J, with 7 bases between. Germline CDR1 reads DFQATT; CDR2 reads SNEGSKA (reference sequence).

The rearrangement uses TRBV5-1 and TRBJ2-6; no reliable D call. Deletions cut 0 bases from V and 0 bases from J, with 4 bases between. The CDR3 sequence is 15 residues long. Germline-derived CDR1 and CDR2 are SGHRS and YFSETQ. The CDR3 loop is CASSLEDSGANVLTF. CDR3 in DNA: TGCGCCAGCAGCTTGGAAGACTCTGGGGCCAACGTCCTGACTTTC.

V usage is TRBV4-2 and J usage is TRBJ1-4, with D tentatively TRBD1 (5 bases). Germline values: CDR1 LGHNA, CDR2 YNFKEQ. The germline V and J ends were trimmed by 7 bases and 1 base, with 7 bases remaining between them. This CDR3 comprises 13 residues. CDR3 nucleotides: TGTGCCAGCATACAGGAAACTAATGAAAAACTGTTTTTT. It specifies CASIQETNEKLFF.

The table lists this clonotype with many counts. This chain's CDR3 is CSAPTSLQNNEQFF. The CDR3 region has the DNA TGCAGTGCTCCGACTAGCCTACAGAACAATGAGCAGTTCTTC. This chain connects TRBV20-1 to TRBJ2-1; 7 nucleotides match TRBD2. This CDR3 has 14 amino acids. J gave up 5 bases and V 5 bases, and 9 bases lay outside the gene matches. Germline CDR1 is DFQATT and CDR2 is SNEGSKA (reference sequence).

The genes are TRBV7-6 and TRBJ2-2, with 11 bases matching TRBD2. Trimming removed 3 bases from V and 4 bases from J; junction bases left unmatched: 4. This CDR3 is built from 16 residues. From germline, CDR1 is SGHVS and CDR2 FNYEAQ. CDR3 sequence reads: CASSFTSGSSTGELFF. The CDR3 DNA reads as TGTGCCAGCAGCTTCACTAGCGGGAGTAGCACCGGGGAGCTGTTTTTT.

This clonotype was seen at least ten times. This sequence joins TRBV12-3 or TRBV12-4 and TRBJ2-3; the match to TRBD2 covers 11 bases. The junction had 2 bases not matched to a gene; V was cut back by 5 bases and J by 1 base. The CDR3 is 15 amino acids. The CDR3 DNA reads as TGTGCCAGCAGTCGACTAGCGGGACGCACAGATACGCAGTATTTT. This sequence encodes CASSRLAGRTDTQYF.

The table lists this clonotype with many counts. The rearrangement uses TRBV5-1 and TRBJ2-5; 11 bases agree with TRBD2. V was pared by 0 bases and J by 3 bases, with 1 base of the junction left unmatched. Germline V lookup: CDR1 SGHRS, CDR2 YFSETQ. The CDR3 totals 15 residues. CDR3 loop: CASSLEGLAEETQYF. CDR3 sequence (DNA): TGCGCCAGCAGCTTGGAGGGACTAGCGGAAGAGACCCAGTACTTC.

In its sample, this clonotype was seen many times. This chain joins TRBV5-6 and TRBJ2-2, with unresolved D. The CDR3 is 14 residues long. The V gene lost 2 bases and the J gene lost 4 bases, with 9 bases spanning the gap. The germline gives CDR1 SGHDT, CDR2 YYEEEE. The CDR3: CASSFVRVTGELFF. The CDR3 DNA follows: TGTGCCAGCAGCTTTGTTCGGGTCACCGGGGAGCTGTTTTTT.

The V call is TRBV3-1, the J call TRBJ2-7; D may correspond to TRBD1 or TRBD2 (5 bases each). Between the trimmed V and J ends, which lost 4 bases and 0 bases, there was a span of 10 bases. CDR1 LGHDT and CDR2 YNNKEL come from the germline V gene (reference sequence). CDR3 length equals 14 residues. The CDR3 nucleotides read TGTGCCAGCAGCCCCTGGGACCGCTCCTACGAGCAGTACGTC. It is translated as CASSPWDRSYEQYV.

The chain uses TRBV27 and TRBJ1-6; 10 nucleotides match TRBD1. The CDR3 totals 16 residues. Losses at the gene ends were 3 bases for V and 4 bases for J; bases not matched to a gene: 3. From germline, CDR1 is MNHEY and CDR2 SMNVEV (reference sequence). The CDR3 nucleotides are TGTGCCAGCAGTTTGGGACAGGGGTTTTATAATTCACCCCTCCACTTT. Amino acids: CASSLGQGFYNSPLHF.

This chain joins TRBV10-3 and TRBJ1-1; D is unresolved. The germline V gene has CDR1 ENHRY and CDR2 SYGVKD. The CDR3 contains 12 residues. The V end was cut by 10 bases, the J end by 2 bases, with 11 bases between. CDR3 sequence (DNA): TGTGCCACTAACTACGGTAACACTGAAGCTTTCTTT. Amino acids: CATNYGNTEAFF.

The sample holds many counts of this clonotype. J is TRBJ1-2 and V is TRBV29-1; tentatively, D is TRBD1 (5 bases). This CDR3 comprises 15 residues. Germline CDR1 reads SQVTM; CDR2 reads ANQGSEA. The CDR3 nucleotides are TGCAGTGTAAGGATAGACAGCCTCCCAGTCTATGGCTACACCTTC. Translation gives CSVRIDSLPVYGYTF.

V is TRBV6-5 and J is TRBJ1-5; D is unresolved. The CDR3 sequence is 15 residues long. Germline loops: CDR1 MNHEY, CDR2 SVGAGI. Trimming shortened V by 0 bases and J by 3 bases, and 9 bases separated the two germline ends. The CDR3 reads CASSYSGRINQPQHF. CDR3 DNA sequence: TGTGCCAGCAGTTACTCTGGGCGGATCAATCAGCCCCAGCATTTT.

CDR3 in amino acids: CASSIGSGRGYNEQFF. The CDR3 DNA reads as TGTGCCAGTAGTATCGGTAGCGGGAGAGGGTACAATGAGCAGTTCTTC. This chain links TRBV19 with TRBJ2-1; TRBD2 matches 9 bases. The CDR3 consists of 16 residues. The germline V gene has CDR1 LNHDA and CDR2 SQIVND (reference sequence). The V and J ends lost 3 bases and 4 bases, in that order; junction bases with no gene match: 7.

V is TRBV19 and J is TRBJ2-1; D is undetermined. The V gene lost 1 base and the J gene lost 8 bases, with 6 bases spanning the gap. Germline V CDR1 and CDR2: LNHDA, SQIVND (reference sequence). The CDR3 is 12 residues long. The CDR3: CASSIGGYEQFF. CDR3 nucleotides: TGTGCCAGTAGTATAGGGGGTTATGAGCAGTTCTTC. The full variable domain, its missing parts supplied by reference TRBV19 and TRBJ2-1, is DGGITQSPKYLFRKEGQNVTLSCEQNLNHDAMYWYRQDPGQGLRLIYYSQIVNDFQKGDIAEGYSVSREKKESFPLTVTSAQKNPTAFYLCASSIGGYEQFFGPGTRLTVL.

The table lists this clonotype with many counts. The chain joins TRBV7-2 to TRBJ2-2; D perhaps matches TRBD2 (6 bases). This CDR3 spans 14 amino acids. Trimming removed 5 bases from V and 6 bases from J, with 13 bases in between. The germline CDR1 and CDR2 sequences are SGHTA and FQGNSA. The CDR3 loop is CASSPQASAGELFF. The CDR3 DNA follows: TGTGCCAGCAGCCCTCAGGCTAGCGCCGGGGAGCTGTTTTTT.

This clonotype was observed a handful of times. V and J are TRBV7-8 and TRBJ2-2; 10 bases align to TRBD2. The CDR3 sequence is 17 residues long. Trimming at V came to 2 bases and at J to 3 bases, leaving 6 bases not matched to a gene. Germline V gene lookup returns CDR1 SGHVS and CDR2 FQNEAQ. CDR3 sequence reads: CASSLISSGSYTGELFF. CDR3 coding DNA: TGTGCCAGCAGCTTAATATCTAGCGGGAGTTACACCGGGGAGCTGTTTTTT.